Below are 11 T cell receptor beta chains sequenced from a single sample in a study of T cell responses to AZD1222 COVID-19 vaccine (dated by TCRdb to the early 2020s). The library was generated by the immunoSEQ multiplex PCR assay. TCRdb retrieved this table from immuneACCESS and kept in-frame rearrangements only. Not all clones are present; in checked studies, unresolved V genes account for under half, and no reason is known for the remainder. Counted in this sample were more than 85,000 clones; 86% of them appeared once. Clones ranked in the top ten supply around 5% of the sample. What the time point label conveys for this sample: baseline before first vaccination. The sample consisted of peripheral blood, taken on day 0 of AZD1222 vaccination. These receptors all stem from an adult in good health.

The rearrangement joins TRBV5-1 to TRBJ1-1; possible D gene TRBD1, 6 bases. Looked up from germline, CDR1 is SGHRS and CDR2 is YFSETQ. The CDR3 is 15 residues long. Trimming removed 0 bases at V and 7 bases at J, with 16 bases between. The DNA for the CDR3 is TGCGCCAGCAGCTTGGATGGGCAGGGGTTGGGTGAAGCTTTCTTT. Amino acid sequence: CASSLDGQGLGEAFF.

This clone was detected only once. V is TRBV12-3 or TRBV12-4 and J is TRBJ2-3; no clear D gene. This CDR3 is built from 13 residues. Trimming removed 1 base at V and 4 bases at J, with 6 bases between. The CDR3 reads CASSLGVSDTQYF. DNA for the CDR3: TGTGCCAGCAGTTTAGGTGTCTCAGATACGCAGTATTTT.

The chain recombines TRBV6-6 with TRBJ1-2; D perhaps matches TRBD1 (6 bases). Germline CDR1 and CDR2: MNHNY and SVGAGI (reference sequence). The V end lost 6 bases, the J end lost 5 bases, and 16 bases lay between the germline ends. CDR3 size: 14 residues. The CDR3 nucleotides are TGTGCCAGCAGGGGAATGGACAGACCTTATGGCTACACCTTC. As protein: CASRGMDRPYGYTF.

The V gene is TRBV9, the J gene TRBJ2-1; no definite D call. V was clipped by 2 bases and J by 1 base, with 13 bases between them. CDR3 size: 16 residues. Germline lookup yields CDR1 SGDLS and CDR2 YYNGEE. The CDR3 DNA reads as TGTGCCAGCAGCGTTGGGCCGGGTGTTTCCTACAATGAGCAGTTCTTC. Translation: CASSVGPGVSYNEQFF.

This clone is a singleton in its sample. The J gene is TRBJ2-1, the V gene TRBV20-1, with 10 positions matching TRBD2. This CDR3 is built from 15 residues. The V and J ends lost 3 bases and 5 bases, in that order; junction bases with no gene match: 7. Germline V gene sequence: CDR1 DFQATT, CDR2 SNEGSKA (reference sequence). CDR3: CSASLPSGGHNEQFF. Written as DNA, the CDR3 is TGCAGTGCTAGTCTCCCTAGCGGGGGCCACAATGAGCAGTTCTTC.

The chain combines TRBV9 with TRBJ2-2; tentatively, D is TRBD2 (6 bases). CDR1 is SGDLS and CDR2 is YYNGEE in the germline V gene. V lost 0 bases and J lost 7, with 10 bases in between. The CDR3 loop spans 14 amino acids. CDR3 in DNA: TGTGCCAGCAGCGTAGTTTCCGGGAGCGGGGAGCTGTTTTTT. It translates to CASSVVSGSGELFF.

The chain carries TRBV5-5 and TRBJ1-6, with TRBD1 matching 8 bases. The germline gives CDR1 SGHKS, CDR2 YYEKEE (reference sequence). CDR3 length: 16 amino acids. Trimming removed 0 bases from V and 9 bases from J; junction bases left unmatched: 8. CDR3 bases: TGTGCCAGCAGCTTGGCCGTCGGACAGGGAGGTTCACCCCTCCACTTT. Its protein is CASSLAVGQGGSPLHF. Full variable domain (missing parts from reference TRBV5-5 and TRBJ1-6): DAGVTQSPTHLIKTRGQQVTLRCSPISGHKSVSWYQQVLGQGPQFIFQYYEKEERGRGNFPDRFSARQFPNYSSELNVNALLLGDSALYLCASSLAVGQGGSPLHFGNGTRLTVT.

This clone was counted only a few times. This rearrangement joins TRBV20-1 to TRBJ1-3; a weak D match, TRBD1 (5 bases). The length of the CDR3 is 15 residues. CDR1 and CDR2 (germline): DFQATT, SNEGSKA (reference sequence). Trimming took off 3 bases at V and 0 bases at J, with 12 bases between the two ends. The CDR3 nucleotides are TGCAGTGCTAGTATAGGACACTTCTCTGGAAACACCATATATTTT. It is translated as CSASIGHFSGNTIYF.

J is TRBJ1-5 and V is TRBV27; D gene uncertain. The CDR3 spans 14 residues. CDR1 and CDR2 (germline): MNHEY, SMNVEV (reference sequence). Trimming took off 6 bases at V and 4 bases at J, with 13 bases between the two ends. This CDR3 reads CASRVGLGNQPQHF. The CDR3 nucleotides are TGTGCCAGCAGAGTCGGGTTGGGGAATCAGCCCCAGCATTTT.

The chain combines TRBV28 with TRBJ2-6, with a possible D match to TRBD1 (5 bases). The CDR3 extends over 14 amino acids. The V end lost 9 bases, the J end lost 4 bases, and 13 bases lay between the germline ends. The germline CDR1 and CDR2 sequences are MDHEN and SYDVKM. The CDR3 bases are TGTGCCAGTAGCAGGGTCTTCGGGGCCAACGTCCTGACTTTC. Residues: CASSRVFGANVLTF.

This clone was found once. The chain's CDR3 is CATRPRQGTDTQYF. The CDR3 DNA follows: TGTGCCACCAGGCCCCGGCAGGGGACAGATACGCAGTATTTT. This sequence joins TRBV24-1 and TRBJ2-3; weak D call: TRBD1 (6 bases). Germline V CDR1 and CDR2: KGHDR, SFDVKD. Trimming removed 7 bases at V and 3 bases at J, with 13 bases between. The CDR3 is 14 amino acids.